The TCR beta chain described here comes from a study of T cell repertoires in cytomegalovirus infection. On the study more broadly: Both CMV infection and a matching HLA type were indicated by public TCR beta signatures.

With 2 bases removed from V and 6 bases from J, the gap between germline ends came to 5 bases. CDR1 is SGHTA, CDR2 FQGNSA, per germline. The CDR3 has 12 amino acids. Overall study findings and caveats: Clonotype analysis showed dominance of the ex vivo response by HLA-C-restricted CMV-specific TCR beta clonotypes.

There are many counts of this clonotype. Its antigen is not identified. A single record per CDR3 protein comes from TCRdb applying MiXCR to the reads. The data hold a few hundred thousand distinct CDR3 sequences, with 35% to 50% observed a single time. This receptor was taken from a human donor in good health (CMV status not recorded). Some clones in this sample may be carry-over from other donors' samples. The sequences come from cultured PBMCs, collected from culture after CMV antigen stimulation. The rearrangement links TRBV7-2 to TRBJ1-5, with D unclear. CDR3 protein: CASSLMGQPQHF. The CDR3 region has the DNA TGTGCCAGCAGCTTAATGGGTCAGCCCCAGCATTTT.